The 5 T cell receptor beta chains below all came from one sample that was sequenced in a study of cytomegalovirus exposure and HLA in healthy donors. The primer mix had 60 Vbeta and 13 Jbeta primers. Sequencing used immunoSEQ multiplex PCR; TCRdb keeps in-frame clones, though not all of them. The top ten hold under 6% of the sample, which has roughly 130,000 clones, roughly 77% seen once. The sample comprised PBMCs. The receptors here all came from a man aged 25-40 years in good health and CMV-seronegative.

This chain links TRBV10-3 with TRBJ2-2, with 8 bases fitting TRBD1. The CDR3 has 15 amino acids. The germline V gene encodes CDR1 ENHRY and CDR2 SYGVKD. J gave up 7 bases and V 2 bases, and 6 bases lay outside the gene matches. CDR3 nucleotide sequence: TGTGCCATCAGTGAGGACCAGGGGGCCGGCGGGGAGCTGTTTTTT. As protein: CAISEDQGAGGELFF.

V gene TRBV10-3 combines with J gene TRBJ2-2; weak D call: TRBD2 (6 bases). Germline-derived CDR1 and CDR2 are ENHRY and SYGVKD. Trimming took off 11 bases at V and 8 bases at J, with 15 bases between the two ends. The CDR3 runs to 12 residues. The CDR3, as DNA: TGTGCCTCCAAGGCGGGGCTGGGGGAGCTGTTTTTT. As protein: CASKAGLGELFF.

The chain is built from TRBV12-5 and TRBJ1-1; 7 positions match TRBD1. The CDR3 sequence is 16 residues long. CDR1 is LGHNT, CDR2 FRNRAP, per germline. The V and J ends lost 1 base and 1 base, in that order; junction bases with no gene match: 6. CDR3 DNA: TGTGCTAGTGGTTTGGGACAGGGAAAAGGGAACACTGAAGCTTTCTTT. This translates into CASGLGQGKGNTEAFF.

There are a few counts of this clone. This rearrangement joins TRBV5-1 to TRBJ1-3; no clear D gene. The V end was cut by 0 bases, the J end by 6 bases, with 10 bases between. CDR3 length: 14 residues. The germline V gene encodes CDR1 SGHRS and CDR2 YFSETQ. The CDR3 nucleotides are TGCGCCAGCAGCTTGGGCCTTAACTTAAACACCATATATTTT. Translated, it gives CASSLGLNLNTIYF.

V gene TRBV30 combines with J gene TRBJ2-5; 7 nucleotides match TRBD2. The germline gives CDR1 GTSNPN, CDR2 SVGIG (reference sequence). This CDR3 region has 15 residues. The junction had 6 bases not matched to a gene; V was cut back by 2 bases and J by 0 bases. CDR3 amino acids: CAWSRNSGYQETQYF. CDR3 coding DNA: TGTGCCTGGAGTAGGAATAGCGGGTACCAAGAGACCCAGTACTTC.